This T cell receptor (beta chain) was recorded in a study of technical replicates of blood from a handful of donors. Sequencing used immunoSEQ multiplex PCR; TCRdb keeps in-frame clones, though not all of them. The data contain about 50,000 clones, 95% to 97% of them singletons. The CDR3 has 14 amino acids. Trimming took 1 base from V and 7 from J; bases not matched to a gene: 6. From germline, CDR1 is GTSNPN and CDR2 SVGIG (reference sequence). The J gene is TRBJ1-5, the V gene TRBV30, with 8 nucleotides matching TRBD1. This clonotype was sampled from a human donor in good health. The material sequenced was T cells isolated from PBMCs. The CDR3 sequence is CAWSDPDRVQPQHF. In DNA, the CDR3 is TGTGCCTGGAGTGATCCGGACAGGGTCCAGCCCCAGCATTTT.